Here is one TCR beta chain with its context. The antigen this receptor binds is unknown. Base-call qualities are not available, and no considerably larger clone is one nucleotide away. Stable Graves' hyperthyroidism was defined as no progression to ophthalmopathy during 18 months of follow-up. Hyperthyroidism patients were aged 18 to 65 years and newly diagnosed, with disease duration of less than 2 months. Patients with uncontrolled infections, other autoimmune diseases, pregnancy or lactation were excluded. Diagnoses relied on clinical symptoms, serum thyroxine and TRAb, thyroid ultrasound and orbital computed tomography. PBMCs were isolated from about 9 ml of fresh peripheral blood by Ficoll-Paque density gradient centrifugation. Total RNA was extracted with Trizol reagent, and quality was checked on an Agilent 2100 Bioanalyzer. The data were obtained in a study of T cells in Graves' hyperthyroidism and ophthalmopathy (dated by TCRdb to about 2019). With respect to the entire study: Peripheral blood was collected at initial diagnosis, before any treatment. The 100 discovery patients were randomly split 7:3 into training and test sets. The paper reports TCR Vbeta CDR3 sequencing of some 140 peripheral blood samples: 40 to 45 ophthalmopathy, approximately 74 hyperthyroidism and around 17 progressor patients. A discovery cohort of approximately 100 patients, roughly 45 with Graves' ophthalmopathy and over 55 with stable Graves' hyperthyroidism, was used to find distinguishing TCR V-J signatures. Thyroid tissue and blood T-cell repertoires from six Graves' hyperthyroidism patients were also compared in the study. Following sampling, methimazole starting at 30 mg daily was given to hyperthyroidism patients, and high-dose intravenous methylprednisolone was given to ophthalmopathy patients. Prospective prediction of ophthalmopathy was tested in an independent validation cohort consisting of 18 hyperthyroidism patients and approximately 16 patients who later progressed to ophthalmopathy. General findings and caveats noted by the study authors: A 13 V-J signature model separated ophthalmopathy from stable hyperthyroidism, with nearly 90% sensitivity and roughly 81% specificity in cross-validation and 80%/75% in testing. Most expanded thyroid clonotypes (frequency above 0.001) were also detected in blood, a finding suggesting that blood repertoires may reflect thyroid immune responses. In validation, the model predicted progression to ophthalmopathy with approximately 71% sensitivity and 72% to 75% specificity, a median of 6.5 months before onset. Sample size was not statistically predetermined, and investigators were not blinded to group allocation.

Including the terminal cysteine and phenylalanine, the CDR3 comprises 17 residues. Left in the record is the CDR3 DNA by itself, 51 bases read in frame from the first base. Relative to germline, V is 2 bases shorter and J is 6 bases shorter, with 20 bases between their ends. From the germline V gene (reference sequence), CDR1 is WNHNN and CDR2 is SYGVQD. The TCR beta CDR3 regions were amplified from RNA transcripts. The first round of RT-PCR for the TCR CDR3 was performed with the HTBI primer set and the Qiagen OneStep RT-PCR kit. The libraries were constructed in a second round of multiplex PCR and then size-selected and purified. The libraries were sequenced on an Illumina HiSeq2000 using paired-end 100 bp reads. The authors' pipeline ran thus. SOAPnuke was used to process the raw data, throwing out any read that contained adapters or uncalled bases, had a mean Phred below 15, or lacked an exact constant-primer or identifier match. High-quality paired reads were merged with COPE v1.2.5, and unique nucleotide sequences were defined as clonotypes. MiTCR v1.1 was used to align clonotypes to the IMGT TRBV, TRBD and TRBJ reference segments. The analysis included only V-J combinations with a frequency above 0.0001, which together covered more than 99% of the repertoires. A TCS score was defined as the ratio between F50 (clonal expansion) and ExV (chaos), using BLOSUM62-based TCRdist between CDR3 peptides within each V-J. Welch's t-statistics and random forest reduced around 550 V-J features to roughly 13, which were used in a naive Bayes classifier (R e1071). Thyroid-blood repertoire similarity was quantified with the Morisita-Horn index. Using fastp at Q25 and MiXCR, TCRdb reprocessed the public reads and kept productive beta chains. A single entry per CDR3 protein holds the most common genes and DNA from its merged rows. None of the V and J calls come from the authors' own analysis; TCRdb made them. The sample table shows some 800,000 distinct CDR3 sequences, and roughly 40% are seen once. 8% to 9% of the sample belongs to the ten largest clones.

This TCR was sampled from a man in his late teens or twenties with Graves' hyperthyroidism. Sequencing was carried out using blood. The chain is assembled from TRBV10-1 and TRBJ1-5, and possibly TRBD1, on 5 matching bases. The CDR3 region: CASSERVRWMRGQPQHF. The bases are TGCGCCAGCAGTGAGAGGGTTCGTTGGATGAGGGGTCAGCCCCAGCATTTT.